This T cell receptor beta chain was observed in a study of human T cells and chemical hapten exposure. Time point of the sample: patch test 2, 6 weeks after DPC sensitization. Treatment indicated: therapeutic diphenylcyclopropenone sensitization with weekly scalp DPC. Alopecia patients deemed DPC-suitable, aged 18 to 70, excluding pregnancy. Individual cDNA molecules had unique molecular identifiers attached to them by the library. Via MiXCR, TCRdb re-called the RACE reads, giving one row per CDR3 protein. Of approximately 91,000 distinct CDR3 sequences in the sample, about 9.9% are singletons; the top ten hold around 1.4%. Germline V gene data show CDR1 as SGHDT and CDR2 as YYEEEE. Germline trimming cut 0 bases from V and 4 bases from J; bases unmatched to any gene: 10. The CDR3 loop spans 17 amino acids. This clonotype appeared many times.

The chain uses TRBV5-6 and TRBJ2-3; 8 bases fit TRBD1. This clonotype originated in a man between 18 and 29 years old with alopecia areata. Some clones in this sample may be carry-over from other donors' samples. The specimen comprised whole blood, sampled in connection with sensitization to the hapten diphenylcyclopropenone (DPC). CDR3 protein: CASSLGSGGTRADTQYF. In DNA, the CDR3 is TGTGCCAGCAGCTTGGGCTCAGGGGGCACGAGAGCAGATACGCAGTATTTT.